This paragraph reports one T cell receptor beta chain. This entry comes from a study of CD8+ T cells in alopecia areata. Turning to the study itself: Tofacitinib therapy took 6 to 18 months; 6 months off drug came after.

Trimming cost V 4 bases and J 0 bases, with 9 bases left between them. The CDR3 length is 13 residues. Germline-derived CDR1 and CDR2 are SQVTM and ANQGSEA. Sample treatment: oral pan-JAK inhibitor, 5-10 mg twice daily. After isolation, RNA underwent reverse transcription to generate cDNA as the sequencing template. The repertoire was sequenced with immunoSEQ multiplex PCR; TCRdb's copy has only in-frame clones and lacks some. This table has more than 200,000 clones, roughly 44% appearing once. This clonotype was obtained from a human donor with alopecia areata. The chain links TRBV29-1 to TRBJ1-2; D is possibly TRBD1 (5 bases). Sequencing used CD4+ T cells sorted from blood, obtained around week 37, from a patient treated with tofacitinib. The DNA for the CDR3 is TGCAGCGTTGGAGGGGCCTCTAACTATGGCTACACCTTC. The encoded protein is CSVGGASNYGYTF. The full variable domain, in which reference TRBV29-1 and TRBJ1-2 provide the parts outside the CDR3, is SAVISQKPSRDICQRGTSLTIQCQVDSQVTMMFWYRQQPGQSLTLIATANQGSEATYESGFVIDKFPISRPNLTFSTLTVSNMSPEDSSIYLCSVGGASNYGYTFGSGTRLTVV.